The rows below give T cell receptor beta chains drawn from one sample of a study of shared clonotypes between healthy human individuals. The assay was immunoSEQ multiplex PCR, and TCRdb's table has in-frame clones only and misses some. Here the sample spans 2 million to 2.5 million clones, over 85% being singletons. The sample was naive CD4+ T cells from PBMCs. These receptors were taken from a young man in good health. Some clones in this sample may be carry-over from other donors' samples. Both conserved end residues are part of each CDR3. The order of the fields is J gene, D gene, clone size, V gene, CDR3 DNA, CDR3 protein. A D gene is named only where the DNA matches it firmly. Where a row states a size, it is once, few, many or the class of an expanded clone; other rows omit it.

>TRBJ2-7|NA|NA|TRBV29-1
TGCAGCGTTGCCCGGGGTGAGGGCTACGAGCAGTACTTC
CSVARGEGYEQYF
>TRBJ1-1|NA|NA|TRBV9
TGTGCCAGCAGCCAACGACAGACTCTGAACACTGAAGCTTTCTTT
CASSQRQTLNTEAFF
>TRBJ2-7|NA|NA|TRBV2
TGTGCCAGCAGTGATATCGGGAGTGAACAGGAGGAGCAGTACTTC
CASSDIGSEQEEQYF
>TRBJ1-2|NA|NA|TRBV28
TGTGCCAGCAGCGATGGGACCGTCGGCCCTGGCTACACCTTC
CASSDGTVGPGYTF
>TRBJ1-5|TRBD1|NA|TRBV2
TGTGCCAGCACCGGGGAGGGGGCGGTGAGTCAGCCCCAGCATTTT
CASTGEGAVSQPQHF
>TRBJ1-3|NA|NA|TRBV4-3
TGCGCCAGCAGCCAAGATTCCTACACCTCTGGAAACACCATATATTTT
CASSQDSYTSGNTIYF
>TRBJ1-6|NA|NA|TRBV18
TGTGCCAGCTCACCGCGATCGTTGGTAGACTCACCCCTCCACTTT
CASSPRSLVDSPLHF
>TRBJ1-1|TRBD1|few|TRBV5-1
TGCGCCAGCAGCTTCGGGACAGGGTATTCGAACACTGAAGCTTTCTTT
CASSFGTGYSNTEAFF
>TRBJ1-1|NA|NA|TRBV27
TGTGCCAGCACCCCGATCGGAAGCAAAAGCACTGAAGCTTTCTTT
CASTPIGSKSTEAFF
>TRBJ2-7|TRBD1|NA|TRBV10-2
TGCGCCAGCAGGGACAGGCCCACCTCCTACGAGCAGTACTTC
CASRDRPTSYEQYF
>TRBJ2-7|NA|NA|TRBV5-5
TGTGCCAGCAGCGTGACCGCGACAGCTACCTACGAGCAGTACTTC
CASSVTATATYEQYF
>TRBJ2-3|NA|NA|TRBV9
TGTGCCAGCAGCGTGGACCGCACAGATACGCAGTATTTT
CASSVDRTDTQYF
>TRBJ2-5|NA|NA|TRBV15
TGTGCCACCAGCAGAGAGGGCAGGGGAGAGACCCAGTACTTC
CATSREGRGETQYF
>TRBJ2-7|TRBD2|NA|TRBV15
TGTGCCACCCGGCTCAGCGGGAGCTACGAGCAGTACTTC
CATRLSGSYEQYF
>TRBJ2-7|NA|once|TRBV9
TGTGCCAGCAGCGTAGGGCCGCTAAGAGTAACCTACGAGCAGTACTTC
CASSVGPLRVTYEQYF
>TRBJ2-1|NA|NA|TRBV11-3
TGTGCCAGCAGCTCTTCCCGACTAGATGACAATGAGCAGTTCTTC
CASSSSRLDDNEQFF
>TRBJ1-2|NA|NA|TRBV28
TGTGCCAGCAGTCCCGGGGACCGGATCTATGGCTACACCTTC
CASSPGDRIYGYTF
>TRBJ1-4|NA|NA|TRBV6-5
TGTGCCAGCAGTTCCAATGGGGGGGATAATGAAAAACTGTTTTTT
CASSSNGGDNEKLFF
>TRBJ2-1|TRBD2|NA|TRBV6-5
TGTGCCAGCAGCCAGGAAGCGGGAGTGTCCCGTGAGCAGTTCTTC
CASSQEAGVSREQFF
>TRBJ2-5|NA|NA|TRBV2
TGTGCCAGCATGCTAAGTTGGGAGACCCAGTACTTC
CASMLSWETQYF
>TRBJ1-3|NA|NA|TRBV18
TGTGCCAGCTCCCCCGCAGTAAGGGAAAACACCATATATTTT
CASSPAVRENTIYF
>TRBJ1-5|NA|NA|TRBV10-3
TGTGCCACCGCGGGTGGAGGCAATCAGCCCCAGCATTTT
CATAGGGNQPQHF
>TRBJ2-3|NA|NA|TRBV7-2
TGTGCCAGCAGCTCAAAAGATACGCAGTATTTT
CASSSKDTQYF
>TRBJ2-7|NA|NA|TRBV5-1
TGCGCCAGCAGCTTGGAGTACAGAAGTTACGAGCAGTACTTC
CASSLEYRSYEQYF
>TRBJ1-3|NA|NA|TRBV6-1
TGTGCCAGCAGTGAACGGGGCGGAAACTCTGGAAACACCATATATTTT
CASSERGGNSGNTIYF
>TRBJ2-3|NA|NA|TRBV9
TGTGCCAGCAGCGCCCGGAGCACAACAGATACGCAGTATTTT
CASSARSTTDTQYF
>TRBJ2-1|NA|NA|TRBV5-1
TGCGCCAGCAGCTTGCGGTTAGTCCCTAACTCCTACAATGAGCAGTTCTTC
CASSLRLVPNSYNEQFF
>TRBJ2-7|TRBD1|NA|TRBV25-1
TGTGCCAGCAGTGGGGGACAGGGGTTTACTCTCTACGAGCAGTACTTC
CASSGGQGFTLYEQYF
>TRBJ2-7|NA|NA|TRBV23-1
TGCGCCAGCAGTCAATCTCGGCTCGAGCAGTACTTC
CASSQSRLEQYF
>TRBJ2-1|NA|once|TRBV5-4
TGTGCCAGCAGCTTGGGGGGCGGGGACCTGAATGAGCAGTTCTTC
CASSLGGGDLNEQFF
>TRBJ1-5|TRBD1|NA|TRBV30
TGTGCCTGGAGCCCAGGGGGGCGCCAGCCCCAGCATTTT
CAWSPGGRQPQHF
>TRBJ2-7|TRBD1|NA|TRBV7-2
TGTGCCAGCAGCACTGGACAGGCTAGTTACGAGCAGTACTTC
CASSTGQASYEQYF
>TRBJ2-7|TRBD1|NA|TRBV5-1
TGCGCCAGCGACCGCGGACAGGGGGGGCGGGACGAGCAGTACTTC
CASDRGQGGRDEQYF
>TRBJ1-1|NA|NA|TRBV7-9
TGTGCCAGCAGCTTAATCCCGGCCCTGAACACTGAAGCTTTCTTT
CASSLIPALNTEAFF
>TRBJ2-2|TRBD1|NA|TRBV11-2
TGTGCCAGCAGCTTAGATACAGGGGTCACCGGGGAGCTGTTTTTT
CASSLDTGVTGELFF
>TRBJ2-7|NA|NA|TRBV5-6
TGTGCCAGCAGCTCCTGGAGTCGGGACATGGGAGGGATGGGGGAGCAGTACTTC
CASSSWSRDMGGMGEQYF
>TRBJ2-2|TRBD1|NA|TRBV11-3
TGTGCCAGCAGCCCGACGCGGACAGGGACCGGGGAGCTGTTTTTT
CASSPTRTGTGELFF
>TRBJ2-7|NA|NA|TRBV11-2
TGTGCCAGCAGCTTAGCTGCGGCTGAGGGGTACGAGCAGTACTTC
CASSLAAAEGYEQYF
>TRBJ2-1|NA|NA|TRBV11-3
TGTGCCAGCAGCTTAGCGGACACCTCCTACAATGAGCAGTTCTTC
CASSLADTSYNEQFF
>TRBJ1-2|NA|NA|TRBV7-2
TGTGCCAGCAGCTTAGCGAGTCAGGGGCTTGGCTACACCTTC
CASSLASQGLGYTF
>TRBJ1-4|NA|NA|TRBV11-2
TGTGCCAGCAGCCCGGACAGCCTGAATGAAAAACTGTTTTTT
CASSPDSLNEKLFF
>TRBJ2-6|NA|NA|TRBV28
TGTGCCAGCTGGACCATCGGGGCCAACGTCCTGACTTTC
CASWTIGANVLTF
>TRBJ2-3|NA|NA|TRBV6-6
TGTGCCAGCAGCACCCTCCGGAGCACAGATACGCAGTATTTT
CASSTLRSTDTQYF
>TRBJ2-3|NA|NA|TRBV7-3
TGTGCCAGCAGCCTAACGGGACTCGACACAGATACGCAGTATTTT
CASSLTGLDTDTQYF
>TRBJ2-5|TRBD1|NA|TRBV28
TGTGCCAGCAGTTTGAGGGACAGGGCGGAAGAGACCCAGTACTTC
CASSLRDRAEETQYF
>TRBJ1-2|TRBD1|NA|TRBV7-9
TGTGCCAGCAGCTTCGGACAGGGGCCCCACACCTTC
CASSFGQGPHTF
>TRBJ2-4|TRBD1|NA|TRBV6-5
TGTGCCAGCAGTTACGGGGGACAGGGGAACATTCAGTACTTC
CASSYGGQGNIQYF
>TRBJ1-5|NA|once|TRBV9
TGTGCCAGCAGCGTCCTCCCGACCGGTCAGCCCCAGCATTTT
CASSVLPTGQPQHF
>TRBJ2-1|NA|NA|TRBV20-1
TGCAGTGCTAGACGGCTAGTCGAGCAGTTCTTC
CSARRLVEQFF
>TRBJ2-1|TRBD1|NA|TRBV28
TGTGCCAGCAGTCCTCTGCAGGGGGCTTACAATGAGCAGTTCTTC
CASSPLQGAYNEQFF
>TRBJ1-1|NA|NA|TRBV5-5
TGTGCCAGCAGCTTGGGGGTAGGTGAAGCTTTCTTT
CASSLGVGEAFF
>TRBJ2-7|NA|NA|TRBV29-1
TGCAGCGTTGTCCGGGGATTGAGCGAGCAGTACTTC
CSVVRGLSEQYF
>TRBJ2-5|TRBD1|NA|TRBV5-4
TGTGCCAGCAGCCCATGGACAGGGGTAGGGGAGACCCAGTACTTC
CASSPWTGVGETQYF
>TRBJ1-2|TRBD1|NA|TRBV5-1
TGCGCCAGCAGCTTGGGGGACAGGGGTTATGGCTACACCTTC
CASSLGDRGYGYTF
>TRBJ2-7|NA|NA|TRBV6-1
TGTGCCAGCACCCGGCCAGGATCCTACGAGCAGTACTTC
CASTRPGSYEQYF